The entry that follows covers one TCR beta chain sequence. CDR3 length: 17 residues. Germline V gene data show CDR1 as MDHEN and CDR2 as SYDVKM. V was clipped by 2 bases and J by 2 bases, with 19 bases between them. Preparation of the TCRbeta library involved a method that used unique molecular identifiers. In TCRdb, the PCR reads were re-called with MiXCR into one record per CDR3 protein. The sample lists approximately 350,000 distinct CDR3 sequences, approximately 10% occurring once. The data are from a study of T-cell reconstitution after alpha-beta-depleted transplantation in children. Sequenced material: PBMCs from the stem cell graft donor, taken from the stem cell graft. The sequence came from a human donor who donated a stem cell graft to a child with acute lymphoblastic leukemia. The chain recombines TRBV28 with TRBJ2-7; D is possibly TRBD2 (6 bases). The CDR3, as DNA: TGTGCCAGCAGTTTAGGTGGGGGATCCCGCGGGGCCTACGAGCAGTACTTC. This gives the protein CASSLGGGSRGAYEQYF.